One and the same sample provided the 10 T cell receptor beta chains below, sequenced in a study of T cells in Graves' hyperthyroidism and ophthalmopathy. RNA transcripts provided the source from which TCR beta CDR3 regions were amplified. HTBI primers were the set used in a first-round RT-PCR of the TCR CDR3. TCRdb independently ran MiXCR on the multiplex PCR reads; one entry per CDR3 protein. The sample has some 92,000 distinct CDR3 sequences; 35% to 50% are singletons. Material for sequencing was peripheral blood or thyroid tissue (not recorded which). The receptors originated from a woman in her 30s with Graves' hyperthyroidism.

Details on this clonotype: This may stem from a read error, because a much larger clone lies one nucleotide away. This chain connects TRBV10-2 to TRBJ2-2; possible D gene TRBD1, 5 bases. The CDR3 length is 15 residues. Germline-derived CDR1 and CDR2 are WSHSY and SAAADI. The V end was cut by 6 bases, the J end by 4 bases, with 15 bases between. CDR3 sequence (DNA): TGCGCCAGCAGCTTAACCCCAGGGTTCACCGGGGAGCTGTTTTTT. Translation gives CASSLTPGFTGELFF.

Concerning this clonotype itself: At one boundary the junction diverges from the germline segment, which might be a read error. This chain connects TRBV10-3 to TRBJ1-6; a weak D match, TRBD1 (6 bases). This CDR3 is built from 16 residues. Germline CDR1 ENHRY, CDR2 SYGVKD. CDR3 DNA: TGTGCCGCCCAGGGGTGGTCGGACAGCAATAATTCACCCCTCCACTTC. Its protein product is CAAQGWSDSNNSPLHF.

The sample holds many counts of this clonotype. The chain couples TRBV7-2 to TRBJ2-2; D ambiguous. Germline lookup yields CDR1 SGHTA and CDR2 FQGNSA. V was cut by 2 bases and J by 2 bases, with 12 bases left in between. The CDR3 has 16 amino acids. The CDR3 loop is CASSLFRSINTGELFF. The CDR3 DNA reads TGTGCCAGCAGCTTATTCCGGAGCATAAACACCGGGGAGCTGTTTTTT.

The gene calls are TRBV9 and TRBJ1-5; the match to TRBD1 covers 7 bases. This CDR3 region has 16 residues. Germline loops: CDR1 SGDLS, CDR2 YYNGEE. The trim removed 4 bases at V and 6 bases at J, leaving 13 bases unmatched. CDR3 DNA: TGTGCCAGCAGCAACCTGCAGGGGGGGGACGGTCAGCCCCAGCATTTT. This codes for CASSNLQGGDGQPQHF.

The V gene is TRBV28, the J gene TRBJ2-5; 9 bases map to TRBD2. With V trimmed by 6 bases and J by 4 bases, 9 bases remained unmatched. Germline CDR1 is MDHEN and CDR2 is SYDVKM. There are 15 residues in the CDR3. The CDR3 DNA sequence: TGTGCCAGCAGCACAATGGGACTAGCCGGAGAGACCCAGTACTTC. This codes for CASSTMGLAGETQYF. Full variable domain (missing parts from reference TRBV28 and TRBJ2-5): DVKVTQSSRYLVKRTGEKVFLECVQDMDHENMFWYRQDPGLGLRLIYFSYDVKMKEKGDIPEGYSVSREKKERFSLILESASTNQTSMYLCASSTMGLAGETQYFGPGTRLLVL.

Note on this clonotype: One end of the junction does not line up with germline, which may come from a read error. J is TRBJ2-5 and V is TRBV4-1; D is perhaps TRBD1 or TRBD2 (5 bases each). The CDR3 loop spans 14 amino acids. The germline CDR1 and CDR2 sequences are MGHRA and YSYEKL. The CDR3 nucleotides read TGTGCCAGCAGCCAAGATAGGGACGACCAGTCCCAGTACTTC. Protein product: CASSQDRDDQSQYF.

There are many counts of this clonotype. This chain uses TRBV19 with TRBJ1-2, with D possibly TRBD1 on 5 matching bases. V was shortened by 4 bases and J by 8 bases, with 11 bases between the two germline ends. The germline V gene has CDR1 LNHDA and CDR2 SQIVND (reference sequence). The CDR3 covers 12 residues. CDR3 DNA sequence: TGTGCCAGTAGTAGAAGGGGCTTCGGCTACACCTTC. Its protein product is CASSRRGFGYTF.

There are many counts of this clonotype. The chain has TRBV28 and TRBJ1-2, with a possible D match to TRBD1 (6 bases). Per the germline V gene, CDR1 is MDHEN and CDR2 is SYDVKM. The CDR3 is made up of 15 amino acids. Trimming took off 3 bases at V and 0 bases at J, with 11 bases between the two ends. CDR3 sequence reads: CASSFRGGPNYGYTF. The CDR3 nucleotides read TGTGCCAGCAGTTTTCGCGGGGGCCCTAACTATGGCTACACCTTC.

This clonotype was seen more than once but under ten times. The chain is built from TRBV4-1 and TRBJ2-3; maybe TRBD2 (6 bases). The CDR3 covers 14 residues. Germline loops: CDR1 MGHRA, CDR2 YSYEKL. The ends were cut back, 1 base at V and 1 base at J, with 6 bases in the middle. The CDR3 DNA reads TGCGCCAGCAGCCAAGTAGCGGGCACAGATACGCAGTATTTT. Translated: CASSQVAGTDTQYF.

This chain connects TRBV5-5 to TRBJ2-2; no clear D gene. Germline assignment: CDR1 SGHKS and CDR2 YYEKEE (reference sequence). This CDR3 spans 15 amino acids. V was cut by 2 bases and J by 7 bases, with 15 bases left in between. The CDR3: CASSFGSGSVGELFF. The CDR3 nucleotides are TGTGCCAGCAGCTTTGGATCGGGTTCGGTCGGGGAGCTGTTTTTT.